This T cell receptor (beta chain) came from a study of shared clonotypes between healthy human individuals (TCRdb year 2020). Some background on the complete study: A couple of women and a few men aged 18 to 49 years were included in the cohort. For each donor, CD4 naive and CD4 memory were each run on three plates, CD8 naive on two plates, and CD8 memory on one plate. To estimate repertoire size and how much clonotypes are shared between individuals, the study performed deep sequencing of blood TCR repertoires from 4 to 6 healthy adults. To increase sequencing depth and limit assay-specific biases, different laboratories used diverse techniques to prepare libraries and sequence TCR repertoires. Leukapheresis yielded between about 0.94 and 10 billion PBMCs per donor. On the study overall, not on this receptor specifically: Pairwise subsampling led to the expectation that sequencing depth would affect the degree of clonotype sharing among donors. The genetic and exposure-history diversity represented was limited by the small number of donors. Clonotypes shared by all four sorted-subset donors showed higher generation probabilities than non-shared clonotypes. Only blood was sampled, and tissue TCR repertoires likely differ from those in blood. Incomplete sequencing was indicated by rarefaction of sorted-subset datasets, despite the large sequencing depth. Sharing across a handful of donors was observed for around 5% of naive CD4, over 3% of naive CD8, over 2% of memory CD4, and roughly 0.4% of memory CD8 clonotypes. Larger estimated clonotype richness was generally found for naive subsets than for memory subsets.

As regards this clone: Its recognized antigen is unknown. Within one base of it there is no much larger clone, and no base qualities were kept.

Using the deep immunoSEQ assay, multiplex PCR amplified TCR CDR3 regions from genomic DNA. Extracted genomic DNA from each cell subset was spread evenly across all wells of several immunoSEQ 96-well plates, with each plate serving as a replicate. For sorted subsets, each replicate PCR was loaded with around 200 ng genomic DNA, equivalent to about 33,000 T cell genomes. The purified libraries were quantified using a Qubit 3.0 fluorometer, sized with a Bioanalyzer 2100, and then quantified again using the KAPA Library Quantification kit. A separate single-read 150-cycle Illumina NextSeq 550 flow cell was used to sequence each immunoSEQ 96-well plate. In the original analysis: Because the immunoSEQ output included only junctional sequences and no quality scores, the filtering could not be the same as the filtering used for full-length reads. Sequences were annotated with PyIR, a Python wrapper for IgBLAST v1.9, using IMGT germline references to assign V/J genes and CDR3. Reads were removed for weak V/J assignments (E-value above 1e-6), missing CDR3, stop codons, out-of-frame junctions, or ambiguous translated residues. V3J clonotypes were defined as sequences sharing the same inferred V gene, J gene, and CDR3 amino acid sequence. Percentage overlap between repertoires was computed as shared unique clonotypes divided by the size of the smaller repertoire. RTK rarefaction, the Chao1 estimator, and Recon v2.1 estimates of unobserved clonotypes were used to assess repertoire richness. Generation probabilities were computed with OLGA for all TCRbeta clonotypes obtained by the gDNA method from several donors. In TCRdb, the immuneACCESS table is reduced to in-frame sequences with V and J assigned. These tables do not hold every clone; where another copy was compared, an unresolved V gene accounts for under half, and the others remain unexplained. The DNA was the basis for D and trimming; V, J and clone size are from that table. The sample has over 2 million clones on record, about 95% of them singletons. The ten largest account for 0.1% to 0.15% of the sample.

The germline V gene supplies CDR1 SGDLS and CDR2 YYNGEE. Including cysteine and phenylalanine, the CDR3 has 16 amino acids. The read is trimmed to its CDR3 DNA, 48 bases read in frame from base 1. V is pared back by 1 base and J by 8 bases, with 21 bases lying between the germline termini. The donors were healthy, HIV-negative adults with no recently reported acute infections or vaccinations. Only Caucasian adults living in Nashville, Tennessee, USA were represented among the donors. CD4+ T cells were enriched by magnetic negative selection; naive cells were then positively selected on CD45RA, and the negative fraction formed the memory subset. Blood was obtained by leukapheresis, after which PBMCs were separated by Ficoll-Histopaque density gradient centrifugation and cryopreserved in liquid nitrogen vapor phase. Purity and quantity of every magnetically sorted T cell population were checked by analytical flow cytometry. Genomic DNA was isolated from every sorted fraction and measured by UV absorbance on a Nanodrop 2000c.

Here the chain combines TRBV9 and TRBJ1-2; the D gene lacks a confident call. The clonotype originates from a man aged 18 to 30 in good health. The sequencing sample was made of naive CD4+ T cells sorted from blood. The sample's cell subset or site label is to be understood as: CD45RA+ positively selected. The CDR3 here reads CASSVPKPGPGGGYTF. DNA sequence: TGTGCCAGCAGCGTACCAAAACCGGGCCCTGGAGGGGGCTACACCTTC.